These T cell receptor beta chains were read from a single sample in a study of T-cell memory formation after mild COVID-19. TCRdb analysed the 5' RACE reads with MiXCR anew, one entry per CDR3 protein. Here the sample spans around 310,000 distinct CDR3 sequences, about 20% being singletons. The sequenced sample was PBMCs or a T cell subset sorted from them (not recorded which). The origin of the receptors is a man aged 18 to 30 who had mild COVID-19 (a few samples of this study predate the infection). Cell type and time point are not known. Each CDR3 is given with its conserved first and last residue. Each record gives: V gene, J gene, CDR3 protein.

TRBV28	TRBJ1-5	CASSTPPREANQPQHF
TRBV7-8	TRBJ2-1	CASLERGGSRVNEQFF
TRBV9	TRBJ2-3	CASSVDRGLGDTQYF
TRBV10-3	TRBJ2-3	CAISPRESGTDTQYF
TRBV7-6	TRBJ1-6	CASSRGGSNSPLHF
TRBV25-1	TRBJ2-7	CASSESTGYYEQYF
TRBV5-5	TRBJ2-5	CASSLILTGTGEETQYF
TRBV6-1	TRBJ1-5	CASMEGPLGQPQHF
TRBV28	TRBJ1-5	CASSFSGNNQPQHF
TRBV5-1	TRBJ1-1	CASSLGGDSSFF
TRBV2	TRBJ1-2	CASSLIFGGYGYTF
TRBV20-1	TRBJ2-3	CSALAGGLSDTQYF
TRBV20-1	TRBJ2-7	CSARGLAGPSSYEQYF
TRBV28	TRBJ1-2	CASSPSEAFYGYTF
TRBV7-3	TRBJ2-2	CASSLQTGELFF
TRBV27	TRBJ1-2	CASSFGGPYGYTF
TRBV4-3	TRBJ2-3	CASSPGPGDTQYF
TRBV29-1	TRBJ2-7	CSVEAVAGGSYEQYF
TRBV6-2/TRBV6-3	TRBJ2-2	CASSRQAARQGRSTGELFF
TRBV5-1	TRBJ2-5	CASSLVPDLETQYF